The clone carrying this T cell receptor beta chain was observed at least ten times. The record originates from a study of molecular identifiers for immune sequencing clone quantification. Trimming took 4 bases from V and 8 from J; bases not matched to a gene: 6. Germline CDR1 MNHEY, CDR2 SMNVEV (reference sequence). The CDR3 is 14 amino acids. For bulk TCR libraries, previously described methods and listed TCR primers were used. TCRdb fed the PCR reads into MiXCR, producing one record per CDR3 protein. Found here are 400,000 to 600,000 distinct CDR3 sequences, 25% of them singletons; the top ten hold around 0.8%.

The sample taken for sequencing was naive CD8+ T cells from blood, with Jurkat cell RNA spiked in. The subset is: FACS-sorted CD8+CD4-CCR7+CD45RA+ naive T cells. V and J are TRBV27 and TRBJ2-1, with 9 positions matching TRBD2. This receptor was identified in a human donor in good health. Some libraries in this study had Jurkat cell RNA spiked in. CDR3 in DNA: TGTGCCAGCAGTTGGGCTAGCGGGGTCGATGAGCAGTTCTTC. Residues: CASSWASGVDEQFF.